The 9 T cell receptor beta chains below were found in one sample sequenced in a study of kidney transplant recipient with SARS-CoV-2 infection (dated by TCRdb to about 2021). What the time point label conveys for this sample: pre-pandemic baseline sample and day 111 after first positive SARS-CoV-2 test. TCRdb names Illumina MiSeq as the instrument used. TCRdb's own reprocessing of the public reads used fastp at Q25 and MiXCR and kept productive beta chains. Rows are unified per CDR3 protein, each entry keeping the most common DNA and genes. Present in this sample are 200,000 to 300,000 distinct CDR3 sequences, 29% of which were seen just once. Less than 8.5% of the sample is held by the ten biggest clonotypes. The sequences come from a blood sample, collected at baseline and between days 110 and 120 from a kidney transplant recipient. The receptors come from a male patient aged 30 to 39 who had COVID-19 and was a kidney transplant recipient. Where a transplant has occurred, the graft donor may have supplied some of the T cells.

A note on this clonotype: The conserved final phenylalanine or tryptophan is absent from the CDR3, which likely points to a read error. V gene TRBV3-1 combines with J gene TRBJ1-2; possibly TRBD1 for D (5 bases). CDR1 and CDR2 from the germline V gene are LGHDT and YNNKEL (reference sequence). Trimming removed 5 bases from V and 4 bases from J, with 23 bases in between. CDR3 size: 17 residues. The CDR3 DNA reads as TGTGCCAGCAGCGACTCGGACACCCTTCGAAAGACCTATGGCTACACCCTC. It encodes CASSDSDTLRKTYGYTL.

J is TRBJ1-2 and V is TRBV23-1; D is uncertain. TRBV23-1 is an open reading frame, and its role is uncertain. Between the trimmed V and J ends, which lost 5 bases and 4 bases, there was a span of 23 bases. The CDR3 runs to 17 residues. The CDR3, as DNA: TGCGCCAGCAGTGGTAGAACGCTACGCAGAAGGACCTATGGCTACACCTTC. It translates to CASSGRTLRRRTYGYTF.

As to this clonotype: It may be a read error: a sequence one base away is much more abundant. This chain connects TRBV3-1 to TRBJ1-1; D unclear. The V gene lost 7 bases and the J gene lost 4 bases, with 25 bases spanning the gap. Germline V gives CDR1 LGHDT, CDR2 YNNKEL (reference sequence). This CDR3 spans 17 amino acids. CDR3 in DNA: TGTGCCAGCAACCAGGTCTGTCCCATTTCAATTCGCACTGAAGCTTTCTTT. Translating gives CASNQVCPISIRTEAFF.

The rearrangement links TRBV14 to TRBJ2-4; the D is unclear. With the DNA end fitting TRBJ2-7 better, the J assignment may be wrong. Germline V gene data show CDR1 as SGHDN and CDR2 as FVKESK. The CDR3 covers 14 residues. CDR3 nucleotides: TGTGCCAGCAGTCCCCAAACCGGTCCCTACGAGCAGTACTTC. Translating gives CASSPQTGPYEQYF.

This clonotype was seen many times. The V gene is TRBV7-9, the J gene TRBJ2-1; TRBD1 agrees at 8 bases. J lost 6 bases, V lost 5 bases, and 6 bases had no gene match. The CDR3 sequence is 14 residues long. The germline V gene encodes CDR1 SEHNR and CDR2 FQNEAQ (reference sequence). The DNA for the CDR3 is TGTGCCAGCAGCAGGGACAGGAACTTCAATGAGCAGTTCTTC. Translated, it gives CASSRDRNFNEQFF.

With respect to this clonotype: One base away lies a much larger clone, so this may be a sequencing read error. Since the CDR3 does not end with the conserved phenylalanine or tryptophan, this likely comes from a read error. V gene TRBV5-4 combines with J gene TRBJ1-2; 8 bases align to TRBD1. Germline assignment: CDR1 SGHNT and CDR2 YYREEE (reference sequence). This CDR3 has 13 amino acids. J lost 8 bases, V lost 4 bases, and 7 bases had no gene match. The chain's CDR3 is CASSLRQGPGYTL. The CDR3 nucleotides are TGTGCCAGCAGCCTACGACAGGGGCCCGGCTACACCCTC.

This clonotype has ten or more counts. This rearrangement joins TRBV6-2 or TRBV6-3 to TRBJ1-1; a possible D gene is TRBD1 (6 bases). V was pared by 4 bases and J by 4 bases, with 10 bases between. Germline-derived CDR1 and CDR2 are MNHEY and SVGEGT. This CDR3 comprises 13 residues. The chain's CDR3 is CASSWKGGTEAFF. CDR3 DNA: TGTGCCAGCAGTTGGAAAGGGGGCACTGAAGCTTTCTTT.

This clonotype was counted a few times. The chain carries TRBV5-4 and TRBJ1-2; D gene uncertain. In germline, CDR1 is SGHNT, CDR2 YYREEE (reference sequence). The CDR3 contains 16 residues. V shed 7 bases and J shed 4 bases, with 23 bases lying between them. CDR3 protein: CASLICVPGKTYGYTF. CDR3 in DNA: TGTGCCAGCTTGATTTGCGTACCAGGAAAGACCTATGGCTACACCTTC.

The table lists this clonotype with many counts. The V call is TRBV19, the J call TRBJ1-5, with a possible D match to TRBD1 (6 bases). Trimming cost V 7 bases and J 4 bases, with 17 bases left between them. The CDR3 is 15 amino acids. CDR1 and CDR2 from the germline V gene are LNHDA and SQIVND (reference sequence). Here the CDR3 DNA reads TGTGCCAGTACTTGGGGATCAGACAGGAATCAGCCCCAGCATTTT. It codes for CASTWGSDRNQPQHF.